A selection of T cell receptor beta chains follows, all from one sample in a study of beta chain features in type 1 diabetes. The table came from immunoSEQ multiplex PCR; TCRdb's copy has only in-frame clones and leaves some out. This table holds under 950,000 clones, about a sixth found once. Sequencing was performed on naive CD4+ T cells from blood. These receptors were obtained from a woman aged 18-29 years in good health. The CDR3 runs from the conserved cysteine through the conserved F or W. A D gene is named only where the DNA matches it firmly. The size entry is marked missing in some rows and otherwise reads once, few, many or a size class.

TGTGCCAGCTCGTGGGCTGATCAGCCCCAGCATTTT,CASSWADQPQHF,NA,12,TRBJ1-5,TRBV28,NA
TGTGCCAGCAGCCCGGGACAGGTGTACACTGAAGCTTTCTTT,CASSPGQVYTEAFF,NA,14,TRBJ1-1,TRBV7-9,TRBD1
TGTGCCAGTACTCCAAGGCGGCTCATGGATTACTACTACAATGAGCAGTTCTTC,CASTPRRLMDYYYNEQFF,few,18,TRBJ2-1,TRBV19,NA
TGTGCCAGCAGCTTCTACAGGTTTGGGGCCAACGTCCTGACTTTC,CASSFYRFGANVLTF,NA,15,TRBJ2-6,TRBV7-9,NA
TGTGCCACCAGCCGGGTAGGAGGGGCTGAAGAGACCCAGTACTTC,CATSRVGGAEETQYF,NA,15,TRBJ2-5,TRBV15,NA
TGTGCCAGCAGAACGGACAGGAACACTGAAGCTTTCTTT,CASRTDRNTEAFF,NA,13,TRBJ1-1,TRBV7-2,NA
TGTGCCATCAGTCAAGACAGGGGTAGCACCTACGAGCAGTACTTC,CAISQDRGSTYEQYF,NA,15,TRBJ2-7,TRBV10-3,TRBD1
TGTGCCAGCTCCCAAGGGGGATTGGGAAACATTCAGTACTTC,CASSQGGLGNIQYF,NA,14,TRBJ2-4,TRBV28,NA
TGTGCCAGCAGTGAATGGGAAAGCTATGGCTACACCTTC,CASSEWESYGYTF,few,13,TRBJ1-2,TRBV25-1,NA
TGTGCCAGCAGTTTCAATGGAGGATACAATGAGCAGTTCTTC,CASSFNGGYNEQFF,many,14,TRBJ2-1,TRBV28,NA
TGTGCCAGCAGTTTATATAGGGGGCCGAACACTGAAGCTTTCTTT,CASSLYRGPNTEAFF,NA,15,TRBJ1-1,TRBV27,TRBD1
TGTGCCAGCAGCCACGACATGAACACTGAAGCTTTCTTT,CASSHDMNTEAFF,NA,13,TRBJ1-1,TRBV7-3,NA
TGTGCCAGCAGCATTGGGCGGGAGGTCTCCTACGAGCAGTACTTC,CASSIGREVSYEQYF,few,15,TRBJ2-7,TRBV21-1,NA
TGTGCCAACGGAAAAGGAGTCTCTGGGGCCAACGTCCTGACTTTC,CANGKGVSGANVLTF,NA,15,TRBJ2-6,TRBV6-1,NA
TGTGCCAGCTCCACAGGGCTAAGGGACGAGCAGTACTTC,CASSTGLRDEQYF,NA,13,TRBJ2-7,TRBV6-1,NA
TGTGCCAGTAGTATTCTGGGCAGGGGTAGTCTCGGGAACACTGAAGCTTTCTTT,CASSILGRGSLGNTEAFF,few,18,TRBJ1-1,TRBV19,NA
TGCAGTGCTAGAGGGGGATTCGGCTACACCTTC,CSARGGFGYTF,NA,11,TRBJ1-2,TRBV20-1,NA
TGTGCCAGCAGCTTAAGGGGCACTAATGAAAAACTGTTTTTT,CASSLRGTNEKLFF,NA,14,TRBJ1-4,TRBV7-9,NA
TGTGCCAGCAGCCCCTCGGGGTATGAGCAGTTCTTC,CASSPSGYEQFF,NA,12,TRBJ2-1,TRBV6-5,NA
TGTGCCAGCAGCCAACCCGGGACAGGGGGCTTCGAGCAGTACTTC,CASSQPGTGGFEQYF,few,15,TRBJ2-7,TRBV4-2,TRBD1
TGCAGCGTTTTGTCCCTCTCGTCCCACCGTTACGAGCAGTACTTC,CSVLSLSSHRYEQYF,NA,15,TRBJ2-7,TRBV29-1,NA
TGCGCCAGCAGCTTGGGTAGGACAGCTTCCTACGAGCAGTACTTC,CASSLGRTASYEQYF,few,15,TRBJ2-7,TRBV5-1,NA
TGTGCCAGCAGTCCAATCCAGGGTGCTGGAAACACCATATATTTT,CASSPIQGAGNTIYF,few,15,TRBJ1-3,TRBV27,NA
TGTGCCACCAGCGTTGGGGCTACGAACACCGGGGAGCTGTTTTTT,CATSVGATNTGELFF,few,15,TRBJ2-2,TRBV15,NA
TGTGCCATCAGTGAGCCAAAAGGGACTAGCGGGAACTTCGTTAGAGGTGGTGAGCAGTTCTTC,CAISEPKGTSGNFVRGGEQFF,NA,21,TRBJ2-1,TRBV10-3,TRBD2
TGCGCCAGCAGCACGGGACAGGGAGGAGAGACCCAGTACTTC,CASSTGQGGETQYF,NA,14,TRBJ2-5,TRBV5-1,TRBD1